These 8 T cell receptor beta chains were sequenced from one sample in a study of regulatory T cells in long-lasting Graves disease. Stated time point: persistent/refractory GD, antithyroid drugs over 5 years with positive TRAb. From RNA extracted from PBMCs, the TCR library was made. For TCR beta, libraries came from iRepertoire HTBI primers and Arm-PCR of CDR3 regions. TCRdb re-analysed the multiplex PCR reads in MiXCR, keeping a single row per CDR3 protein. Seen here are over 650,000 distinct CDR3 sequences, around 30% observed once, and the top ten hold about two fifths. Sample: peripheral blood mononuclear cells (PBMCs), taken when the disease was refractory, from a patient treated with antithyroid drugs. These TCRs come from a female donor with Graves disease.

This clonotype was recorded a few times. V gene TRBV28 combines with J gene TRBJ1-1, with D maybe TRBD1 (5 bases). Germline V gene sequence: CDR1 MDHEN, CDR2 SYDVKM. Trimming stripped 6 bases from V and 5 bases from J, with 13 bases between. The length of the CDR3 is 13 residues. The CDR3 DNA is TGTGCCAGCAGCGGACACCTGAGGACTGAAGCTTTCTTT. Encoded protein: CASSGHLRTEAFF.

The chain joins TRBV30 to TRBJ2-5; the D is unclear. Germline V gene sequence: CDR1 GTSNPN, CDR2 SVGIG (reference sequence). The germline V and J ends were trimmed by 0 bases and 2 bases, with 7 bases remaining between them. The CDR3 runs 13 residues. This CDR3 reads CAWSVRSQETQYF. DNA of the CDR3: TGTGCCTGGAGTGTACGGTCTCAAGAGACCCAGTACTTC. The complete variable domain, with remaining parts taken from reference TRBV30 and TRBJ2-5, reads SQTIHQWPATLVQPVGSPLSLECTVEGTSNPNLYWYRQAAGRGLQLLFYSVGIGQISSEVPQNLSASRPQDRQFILSSKKLLLSDSGFYLCAWSVRSQETQYFGPGTRLLVL.

This chain connects TRBV11-2 to TRBJ1-4; D unresolved. The ends were cut back, 7 bases at V and 8 bases at J, with 14 bases in the middle. The CDR3 spans 13 residues. CDR1 and CDR2 (germline): SGHAT, FQNNGV. CDR3 residues: CASTPLPGEKLFF. CDR3 in DNA: TGTGCCAGCACCCCACTTCCCGGGGAAAAACTGTTTTTT.

There are many counts of this clonotype. The chain links TRBV28 to TRBJ1-6; D gene unclear. The V gene's germline CDR1 is MDHEN and CDR2 SYDVKM. V lost 5 bases and J lost 10, with 15 bases in between. The CDR3 loop spans 14 amino acids. The DNA of the CDR3 is TGTGCCAGCAGTCTTCTATCGGTGGAGTCACCCCTCCACTTT. Amino acid sequence: CASSLLSVESPLHF. The variable domain in full, with the rest retrieved from reference TRBV28 and TRBJ1-6, is DVKVTQSSRYLVKRTGEKVFLECVQDMDHENMFWYRQDPGLGLRLIYFSYDVKMKEKGDIPEGYSVSREKKERFSLILESASTNQTSMYLCASSLLSVESPLHFGNGTRLTVT.

This clonotype turned up a few times. The V call is TRBV12-3 or TRBV12-4, the J call TRBJ2-7; 10 positions match TRBD1. After removal of 6 bases from V and 2 bases from J, the junction contained 7 bases not matched to a gene. The CDR3 sequence is 15 residues long. The CDR3 DNA sequence: TGTGCCAGCAGATTCGGGACAGGGGATCCCTACGAGCAGTACTTC. It specifies CASRFGTGDPYEQYF.

On this clonotype itself: This likely comes from a read error, as the CDR3 has no conserved phenylalanine or tryptophan at its end. J is TRBJ1-2 and V is TRBV11-2; 8 nucleotides match TRBD1. V lost 4 bases, J lost 6 bases, and 10 bases stayed unmatched. Germline loops: CDR1 SGHAT, CDR2 FQNNGV. The CDR3 totals 15 residues. Here the CDR3 DNA reads TGTGCCAGCAGCTCAACATACAGGGGGTTTAATGGCTACACCCTC. Its protein is CASSSTYRGFNGYTL.

This clonotype was detected many times. The chain uses TRBV28 and TRBJ1-5; TRBD1 aligns across 8 bases. The CDR3 is made up of 14 amino acids. Germline V gene data show CDR1 as MDHEN and CDR2 as SYDVKM. V gave up 2 bases and J gave up 7 bases; unmatched junction bases: 4. CDR3 in amino acids: CASSLTGGRQPQHF. The CDR3, as DNA: TGTGCCAGCAGTTTAACAGGGGGAAGGCAGCCCCAGCATTTT.

This sequence joins TRBV6-2 or TRBV6-3 and TRBJ2-7; possible D gene TRBD1, 5 bases. The CDR3 runs 14 residues. The germline V gene encodes CDR1 MNHEY and CDR2 SVGEGT. V was clipped by 7 bases and J by 6 bases, with 19 bases between them. For the CDR3, the DNA is TGTGCCAGCACCCCTCTGGAAACAGGTCTCGAGCAGTACTTC. Translated, it gives CASTPLETGLEQYF.